A selection of T cell receptor beta chains follows, all from one sample in a study of response to subunit inactivated influenza vaccine. TCRdb processed the RT-PCR reads anew with MiXCR; each CDR3 protein has one entry. Among over 650,000 distinct CDR3 sequences listed, roughly 20% were seen once. Material: PBMCs from blood, obtained around 5 days after vaccination. The receptors stem from a man in his fifties or sixties who received an inactivated influenza vaccine. CDR3s include the opening cysteine and the closing phenylalanine or tryptophan.

>TRBV15|TRBJ2-7
CATSREPAYEQYF
>TRBV4-3|TRBJ2-7
CASSQGTGEDEQYF
>TRBV12-3/TRBV12-4|TRBJ1-1
CASRFGTGAKNTEAFF
>TRBV7-2|TRBJ2-7
CASSSGLAGGQGEQYF
>TRBV6-1|TRBJ2-2
CASRGSGRGGELFF
>TRBV20-1|TRBJ2-7
CSARDRLLLYEQYF
>TRBV5-1|TRBJ2-1
CASSQRGGWEQFF
>TRBV9|TRBJ2-4
CASSVDGAGDIQYF
>TRBV5-8|TRBJ2-1
CASSRQGGSEQFF
>TRBV7-2|TRBJ2-2
CASSFRSTGPTGELFF
>TRBV12-3/TRBV12-4|TRBJ2-7
CASSLYQQSYEQYF
>TRBV20-1|TRBJ2-3
CSATGTASTDTQYF
>TRBV12-3/TRBV12-4|TRBJ2-1
CASSLGLEHYNEQFF
>TRBV20-1|TRBJ1-5
CSARRSGPGISPNQPQHF
>TRBV7-9|TRBJ2-7
CASGREVYYEQYF
>TRBV29-1|TRBJ1-1
CSVIAENTEAFF
>TRBV10-3|TRBJ2-3
CATEDRAGTDTQYF
>TRBV29-1|TRBJ2-7
CSVGPVGSYEQYF
>TRBV2|TRBJ2-7
CASALAEFGERYF
>TRBV28|TRBJ2-6
CASITPRSGANVLTF
>TRBV6-5|TRBJ2-7
CASSYSGGRVASYEQYF
>TRBV6-2/TRBV6-3|TRBJ2-7
CASMGQKFYEQYF
>TRBV10-3|TRBJ2-1
CAIGLAGVDEQFF
>TRBV6-2/TRBV6-3|TRBJ2-6
CASSYQSSGANVLTF
>TRBV9|TRBJ1-1
CASSYQTGIMNTEAFF
>TRBV20-1|TRBJ2-3
CSARGTSGGVFTDTQYF
>TRBV5-1|TRBJ1-1
CASSRRTGINTEAFF
>TRBV5-1|TRBJ1-5
CASVPNGTGDGSNQPQHF
>TRBV6-1|TRBJ2-4
CASSETGAQGNIQYF
>TRBV20-1|TRBJ2-1
CSAPQSLAGGLYYNEQFF
>TRBV9|TRBJ2-5
CASSVYVGSQETQYF
>TRBV4-3|TRBJ2-2
CASSQDIGANTGELFF
>TRBV5-1|TRBJ2-7
CASSLGYGLREQYF
>TRBV6-1|TRBJ2-1
CASRIAGAQLYNEQFF
>TRBV7-6|TRBJ2-1
CASSLRTGANNEQFF
>TRBV20-1|TRBJ2-7
CSARDRDTSSYEQYF
>TRBV25-1|TRBJ2-1
CASSEFLWKGNEQFF
>TRBV30|TRBJ2-1
CAWSVSSVAGGFYNEQFF
>TRBV4-3|TRBJ2-7
CASSQDLGTGGHEQYF
>TRBV6-5|TRBJ1-3
CASSYPSGVSGNTIYF
>TRBV12-3/TRBV12-4|TRBJ2-1
CASSRTSGGVHEQFF
>TRBV7-8|TRBJ2-7
CASSLVQGANHEQYF
>TRBV12-3/TRBV12-4|TRBJ1-1
CASSGGWYVTEAFF
>TRBV10-3|TRBJ2-6
CAISGSSGANVLTF
>TRBV20-1|TRBJ2-7
CSAPPRLAGETFYEQYF
>TRBV27|TRBJ2-7
CASSYKLTGQGFSYEQYF
>TRBV2|TRBJ1-1
CASSVNWMNTEAFF
>TRBV6-5|TRBJ1-2
CASSLPGTEGYTF
>TRBV12-3/TRBV12-4|TRBJ2-1
CASRRDPGPQFF
>TRBV27|TRBJ1-1
CASSPMGQGSPEAFF
>TRBV20-1|TRBJ2-7
CSAGTQGAYEQYF
>TRBV20-1|TRBJ2-4
CSATKGQALENIQYF